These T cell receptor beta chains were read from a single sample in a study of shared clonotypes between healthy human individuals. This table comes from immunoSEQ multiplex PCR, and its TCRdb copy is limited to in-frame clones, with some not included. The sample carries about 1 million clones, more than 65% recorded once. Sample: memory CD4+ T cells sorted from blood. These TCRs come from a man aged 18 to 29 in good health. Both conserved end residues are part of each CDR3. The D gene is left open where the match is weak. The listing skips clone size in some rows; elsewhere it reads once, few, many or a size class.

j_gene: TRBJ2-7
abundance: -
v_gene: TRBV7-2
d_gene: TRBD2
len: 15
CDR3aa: CASSSRTSGYYEQYF
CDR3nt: TGTGCCAGCAGCTCCCGGACTAGCGGATACTACGAGCAGTACTTC

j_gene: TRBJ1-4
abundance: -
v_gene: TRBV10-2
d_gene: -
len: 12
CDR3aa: CASSFGGEKLFF
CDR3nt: TGCGCCAGCAGTTTTGGGGGAGAAAAACTGTTTTTT

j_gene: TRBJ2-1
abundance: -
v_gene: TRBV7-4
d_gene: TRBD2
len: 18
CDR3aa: CASSSSRTTSGRMDEQFF
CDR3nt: TGTGCCAGCAGCTCCTCACGAACGACTAGCGGGAGGATGGATGAGCAGTTCTTC

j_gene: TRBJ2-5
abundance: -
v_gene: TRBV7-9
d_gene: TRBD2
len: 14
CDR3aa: CASSPTGGGETQYF
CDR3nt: TGTGCCAGCAGCCCAACCGGCGGGGGAGAGACCCAGTACTTC

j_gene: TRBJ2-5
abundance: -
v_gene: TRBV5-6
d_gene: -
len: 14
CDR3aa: CASSFTAQGETQYF
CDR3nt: TGTGCCAGCAGCTTTACAGCCCAGGGGGAGACCCAGTACTTC

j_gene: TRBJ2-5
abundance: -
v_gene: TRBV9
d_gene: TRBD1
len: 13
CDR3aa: CASSPTGGETQYF
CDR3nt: TGTGCCAGCAGCCCAACAGGGGGAGAGACCCAGTACTTC

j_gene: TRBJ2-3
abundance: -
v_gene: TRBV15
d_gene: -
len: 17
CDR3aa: CATSRDWGGKGTDTQYF
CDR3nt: TGTGCCACCAGCAGAGATTGGGGGGGCAAGGGCACAGATACGCAGTATTTT

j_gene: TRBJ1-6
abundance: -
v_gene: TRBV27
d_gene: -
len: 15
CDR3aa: CASSFALAGPSPLHF
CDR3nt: TGTGCCAGCAGTTTTGCGTTAGCCGGGCCATCACCCCTCCACTTT

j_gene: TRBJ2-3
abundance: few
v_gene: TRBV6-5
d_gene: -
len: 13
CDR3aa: CASSYDSTDTQYF
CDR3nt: TGTGCCAGCAGTTACGACTCCACAGATACGCAGTATTTT

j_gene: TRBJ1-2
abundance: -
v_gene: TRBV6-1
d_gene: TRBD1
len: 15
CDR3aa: CASSSHSSGGYGYTF
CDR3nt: TGTGCCAGCAGTTCCCACTCTTCAGGGGGTTATGGCTACACCTTC

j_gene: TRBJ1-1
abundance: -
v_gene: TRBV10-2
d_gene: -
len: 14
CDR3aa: CASSEGRVFTEAFF
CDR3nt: TGCGCCAGCAGTGAAGGCAGGGTATTCACTGAAGCTTTCTTT

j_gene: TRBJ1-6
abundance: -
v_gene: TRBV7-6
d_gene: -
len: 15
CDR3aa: CASSFGDDHNSPLHF
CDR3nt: TGTGCCAGCAGCTTTGGCGACGACCATAATTCACCCCTCCACTTT

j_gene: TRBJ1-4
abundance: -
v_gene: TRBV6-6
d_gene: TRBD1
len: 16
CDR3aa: CASSYSDQGAREKLFF
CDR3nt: TGTGCCAGCAGTTACTCAGACCAGGGGGCGCGAGAAAAACTGTTTTTT

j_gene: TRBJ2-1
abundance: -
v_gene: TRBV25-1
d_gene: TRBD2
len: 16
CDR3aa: CASSDTSGSSYNEQFF
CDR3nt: TGTGCCAGCAGTGACACTAGCGGGAGCTCCTACAATGAGCAGTTCTTC

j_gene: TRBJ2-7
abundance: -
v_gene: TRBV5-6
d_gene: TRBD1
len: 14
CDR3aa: CASSLNRGAYEQYF
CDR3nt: TGTGCCAGCAGCTTAAACAGGGGCGCCTACGAGCAGTACTTC

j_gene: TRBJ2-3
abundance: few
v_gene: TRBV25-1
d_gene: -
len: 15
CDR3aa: CASRGPGTYTDTQYF
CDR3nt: TGTGCCAGCAGAGGACCGGGCACCTACACAGATACGCAGTATTTT

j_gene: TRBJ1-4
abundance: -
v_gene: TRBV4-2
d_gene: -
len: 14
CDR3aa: CASTPGQGGEKLFF
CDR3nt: TGTGCCAGCACCCCAGGGCAGGGCGGTGAAAAACTGTTTTTT

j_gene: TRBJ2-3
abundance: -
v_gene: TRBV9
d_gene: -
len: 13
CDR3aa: CASSAGSTDTQYF
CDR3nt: TGTGCCAGCAGCGCAGGGTCGACAGATACGCAGTATTTT

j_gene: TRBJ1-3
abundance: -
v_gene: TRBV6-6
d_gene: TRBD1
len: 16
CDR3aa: CASTLGYRGDGNTIYF
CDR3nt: TGTGCCAGCACCTTAGGGTACAGGGGGGACGGAAACACCATATATTTT

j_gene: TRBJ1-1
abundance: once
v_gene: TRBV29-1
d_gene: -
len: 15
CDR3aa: CSVETGLAVNTEAFF
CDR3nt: TGCAGCGTTGAGACAGGATTGGCGGTGAACACTGAAGCTTTCTTT

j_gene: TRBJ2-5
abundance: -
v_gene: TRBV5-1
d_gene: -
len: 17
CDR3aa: CASSPTGATATQETQYF
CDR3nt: TGCGCCAGCAGCCCCACTGGAGCTACGGCCACACAAGAGACCCAGTACTTC

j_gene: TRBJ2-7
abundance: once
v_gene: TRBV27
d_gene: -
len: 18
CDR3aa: CASSLRYPEAHLTYEQYF
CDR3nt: TGTGCCAGCAGTTTACGGTACCCCGAGGCCCACCTGACCTACGAGCAGTACTTC

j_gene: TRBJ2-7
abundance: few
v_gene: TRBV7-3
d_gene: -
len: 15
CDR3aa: CASSPGGVGSYEQYF
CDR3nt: TGTGCCAGCAGCCCCGGCGGGGTAGGATCCTACGAGCAGTACTTC

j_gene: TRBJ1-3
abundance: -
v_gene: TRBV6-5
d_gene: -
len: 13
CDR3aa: CASSDGLAGTIYF
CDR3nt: TGTGCCAGCAGTGACGGACTTGCTGGCACCATATATTTT

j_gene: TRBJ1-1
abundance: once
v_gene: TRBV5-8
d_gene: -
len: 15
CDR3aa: CASTPRRKAGTEAFF
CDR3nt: TGTGCCAGCACCCCCCGAAGGAAGGCGGGCACTGAAGCTTTCTTT

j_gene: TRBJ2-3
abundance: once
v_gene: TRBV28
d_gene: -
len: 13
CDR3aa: CASSDRFSDTQYF
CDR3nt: TGTGCCAGCTCGGACAGATTCTCAGATACGCAGTATTTT

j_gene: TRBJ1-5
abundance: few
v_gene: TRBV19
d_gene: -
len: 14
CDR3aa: CASTIGGGNQPQHF
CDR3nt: TGTGCCAGTACCATAGGGGGGGGCAATCAGCCCCAGCATTTT

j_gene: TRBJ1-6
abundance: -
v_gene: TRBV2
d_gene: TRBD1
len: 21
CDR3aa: CASSELGMGRGLLTDNSPLHF
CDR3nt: TGTGCCAGCAGTGAACTCGGGATGGGCAGGGGGCTCCTGACCGATAATTCACCCCTCCACTTT

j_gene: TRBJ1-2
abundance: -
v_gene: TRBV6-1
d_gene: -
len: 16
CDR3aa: CASSEARAGNSYGYTF
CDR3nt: TGTGCCAGCAGTGAAGCGCGGGCAGGGAATAGCTATGGCTACACCTTC

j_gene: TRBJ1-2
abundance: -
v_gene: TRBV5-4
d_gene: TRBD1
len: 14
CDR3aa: CASSLKQGAYGYTF
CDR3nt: TGTGCCAGCAGCTTGAAGCAGGGGGCATATGGCTACACCTTC

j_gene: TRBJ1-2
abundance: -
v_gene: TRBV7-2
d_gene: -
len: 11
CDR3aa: CASSNRRGYTF
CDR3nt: TGTGCCAGCAGTAATCGGCGAGGCTACACCTTC

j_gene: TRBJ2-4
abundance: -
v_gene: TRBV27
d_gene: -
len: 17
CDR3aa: CASSPRAGDVAKNIQYF
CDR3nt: TGTGCCAGCAGTCCGCGGGCAGGGGACGTGGCCAAAAACATTCAGTACTTC

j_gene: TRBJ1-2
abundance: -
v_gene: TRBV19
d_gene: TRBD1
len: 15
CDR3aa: CASSMRDRGFGGYTF
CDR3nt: TGTGCCAGTAGTATGAGGGACAGGGGTTTCGGCGGCTACACCTTC

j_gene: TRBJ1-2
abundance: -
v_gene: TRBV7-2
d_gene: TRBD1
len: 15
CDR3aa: CASSLEGDRVYGYTF
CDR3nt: TGTGCCAGCAGCTTAGAGGGGGACAGGGTCTATGGCTACACCTTC

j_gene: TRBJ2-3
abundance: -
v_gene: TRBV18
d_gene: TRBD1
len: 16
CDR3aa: CASSPPVTGDTDTQYF
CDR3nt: TGTGCCAGCTCACCACCGGTGACAGGGGACACAGATACGCAGTATTTT

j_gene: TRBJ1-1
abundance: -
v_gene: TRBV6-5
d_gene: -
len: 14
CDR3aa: CASSYTGAGTEAFF
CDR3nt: TGTGCCAGCAGTTATACGGGGGCGGGCACTGAAGCTTTCTTT

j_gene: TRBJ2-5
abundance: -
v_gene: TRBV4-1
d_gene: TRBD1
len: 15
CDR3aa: CASSLRQGIVETQYF
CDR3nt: TGCGCCAGCAGCCTAAGACAGGGGATCGTGGAGACCCAGTACTTC

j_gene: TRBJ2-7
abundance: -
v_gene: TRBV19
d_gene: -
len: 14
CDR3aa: CASSIVGETYEQYF
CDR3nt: TGTGCCAGTAGTATAGTAGGAGAAACCTACGAGCAGTACTTC

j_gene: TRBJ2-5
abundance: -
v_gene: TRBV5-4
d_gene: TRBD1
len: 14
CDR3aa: CASSDRDSYATQYF
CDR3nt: TGTGCCAGCAGCGACCGGGACAGCTACGCGACCCAGTACTTC

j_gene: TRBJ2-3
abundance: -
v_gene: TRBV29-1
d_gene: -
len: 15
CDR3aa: CSALPFKTSTDTQYF
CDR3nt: TGCAGCGCACTGCCTTTCAAAACTAGCACAGATACGCAGTATTTT

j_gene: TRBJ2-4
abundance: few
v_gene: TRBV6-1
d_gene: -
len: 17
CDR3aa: CASSELGSGLAKNIQYF
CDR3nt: TGTGCCAGCAGTGAATTGGGTAGCGGCTTAGCCAAAAACATTCAGTACTTC

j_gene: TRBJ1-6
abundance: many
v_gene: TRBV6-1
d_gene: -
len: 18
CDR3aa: CASSEWTKASSYNSPLHF
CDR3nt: TGTGCCAGCAGTGAATGGACTAAAGCTAGCTCCTATAATTCACCCCTCCACTTT

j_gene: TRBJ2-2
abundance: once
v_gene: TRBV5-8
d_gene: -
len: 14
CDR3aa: CASSLAGASGELFF
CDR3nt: TGTGCCAGCAGCTTGGCAGGGGCTTCCGGGGAGCTGTTTTTT

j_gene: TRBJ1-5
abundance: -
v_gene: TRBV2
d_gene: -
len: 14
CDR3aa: CASMGGHSNQPQHF
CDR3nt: TGTGCCAGCATGGGGGGCCATAGCAATCAGCCCCAGCATTTT

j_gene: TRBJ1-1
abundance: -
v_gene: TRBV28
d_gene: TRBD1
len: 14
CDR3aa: CASSPQGAGTEAFF
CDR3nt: TGTGCCAGCAGCCCCCAGGGGGCAGGCACTGAAGCTTTCTTT

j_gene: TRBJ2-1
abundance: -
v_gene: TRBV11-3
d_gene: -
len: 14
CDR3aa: CASSLGLGNNEQFF
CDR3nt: TGTGCCAGCAGCTTAGGGCTGGGGAACAATGAGCAGTTCTTC

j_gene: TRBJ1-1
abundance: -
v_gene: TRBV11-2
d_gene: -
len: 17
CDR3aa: CASITNTGTQRNTEAFF
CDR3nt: TGTGCCAGCATCACGAACACAGGTACTCAACGGAACACTGAAGCTTTCTTT

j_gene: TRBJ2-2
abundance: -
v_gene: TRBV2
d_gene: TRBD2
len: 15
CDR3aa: CASSEAGGFTGELFF
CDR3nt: TGTGCCAGCAGTGAAGCGGGAGGGTTCACCGGGGAGCTGTTTTTT

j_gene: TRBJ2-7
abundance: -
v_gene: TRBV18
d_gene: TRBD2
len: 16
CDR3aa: CASSPPGLAGGLEQYF
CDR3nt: TGTGCCAGCTCACCACCGGGACTAGCGGGGGGGCTTGAGCAGTACTTC